One sample yielded the 8 T cell receptor beta chains listed below, sequenced in a study of blood T cell repertoires in COVID-19. Profiled with immunoSEQ multiplex PCR; TCRdb holds only in-frame clones, not every one. Among approximately 210,000 clones listed, 80% to 90% were seen once. Specimen: peripheral blood. These receptors were taken from a man aged 35-49 years with acute or convalescent COVID-19.

This clone was recorded a few times. The chain couples TRBV30 to TRBJ1-2; D is undetermined. Trimming took 2 bases from V and 2 from J, leaving 6 bases between them. The CDR3 extends over 12 amino acids. Germline V lookup: CDR1 GTSNPN, CDR2 SVGIG (reference sequence). The CDR3 DNA reads as TGTGCCTGGAGTCCGACAAACTATGGCTACACCTTC. This encodes CAWSPTNYGYTF. Combining the CDR3 with reference TRBV30 and TRBJ1-2 gives the whole variable domain SQTIHQWPATLVQPVGSPLSLECTVEGTSNPNLYWYRQAAGRGLQLLFYSVGIGQISSEVPQNLSASRPQDRQFILSSKKLLLSDSGFYLCAWSPTNYGYTFGSGTRLTVV.

This clone showed up just once. The gene calls are TRBV10-3 and TRBJ2-2; 11 nucleotides align to TRBD1. V trimming: 3 bases; J trimming: 0 bases; junction bases outside the gene matches: 9. This CDR3 region has 19 residues. Germline-derived CDR1 and CDR2 are ENHRY and SYGVKD. CDR3 residues: CAISDQWDRGFANTGELFF. CDR3 nucleotide sequence: TGTGCCATCAGTGATCAATGGGACAGGGGGTTCGCGAACACCGGGGAGCTGTTTTTT.

This chain joins TRBV4-3 and TRBJ1-3; 7 bases are a match to TRBD1. The junction had 2 bases not matched to a gene; V was cut back by 3 bases and J by 0 bases. CDR1 is LGHNA and CDR2 is YSLEER in the germline V gene. CDR3 length: 15 amino acids. The CDR3 bases are TGCGCCAGCAGCCACCGACAGGGCTCTGGAAACACCATATATTTT. Encoded protein: CASSHRQGSGNTIYF.

The chain links TRBV27 to TRBJ1-4; D ambiguous. Germline lookup yields CDR1 MNHEY and CDR2 SMNVEV (reference sequence). CDR3 size: 13 residues. Trimming stripped 8 bases from V and 7 bases from J, with 14 bases between. CDR3 DNA: TGTGCCAGCGCGCCCGAGGGCGGTGAAAAACTGTTTTTT. Amino acid sequence: CASAPEGGEKLFF.

The chain joins TRBV11-2 to TRBJ1-2; TRBD1 matches 7 bases. The CDR3 is 14 amino acids. Looked up from germline, CDR1 is SGHAT and CDR2 is FQNNGV. Trimming at V came to 3 bases and at J to 8 bases, leaving 9 bases not matched to a gene. The CDR3 reads CASSFGPGQYGYTF. Here the CDR3 DNA reads TGTGCCAGCAGCTTCGGCCCGGGACAGTACGGCTACACCTTC. Variable domain in full (rest from reference TRBV11-2 and TRBJ1-2): EAGVAQSPRYKIIEKRQSVAFWCNPISGHATLYWYQQILGQGPKLLIQFQNNGVVDDSQLPKDRFSAERLKGVDSTLKIQPAKLEDSAVYLCASSFGPGQYGYTFGSGTRLTVV.

The chain recombines TRBV7-9 with TRBJ2-7, with 7 bases identical to TRBD1. CDR3 length: 18 residues. J gave up 0 bases and V 4 bases, and 15 bases lay outside the gene matches. The germline CDR1 and CDR2 sequences are SEHNR and FQNEAQ (reference sequence). DNA of the CDR3: TGTGCCAGCAGCTCCCCCCACTCCGGGACAGTTTCCTCCTACGAGCAGTACTTC. Its protein is CASSSPHSGTVSSYEQYF.

This CDR3 is CASTSGLGSYEQYF. The CDR3 DNA is TGTGCCAGTACCTCCGGGTTAGGCTCCTACGAGCAGTACTTC. The chain couples TRBV19 to TRBJ2-7; D gene uncertain. With 7 bases removed from V and 0 bases from J, the gap between germline ends came to 13 bases. This CDR3 is built from 14 residues. The germline CDR1 and CDR2 sequences are LNHDA and SQIVND (reference sequence).

The V and J genes are TRBV18 and TRBJ2-7; 10 bases fit TRBD1. V dropped 6 bases and J dropped 3; count of bases not matched to a gene: 8. The CDR3 runs 15 residues. Germline V gives CDR1 KGHSH, CDR2 LQKENI. CDR3 sequence: CASSYAGTGVYEQYF. CDR3 sequence (DNA): TGTGCCAGCTCTTACGCCGGGACAGGGGTCTACGAGCAGTACTTC. Complete variable domain (other parts from reference TRBV18 and TRBJ2-7): NAGVMQNPRHLVRRRGQEARLRCSPMKGHSHVYWYRQLPEEGLKFMVYLQKENIIDESGMPKERFSAEFPKEGPSILRIQQVVRGDSAAYFCASSYAGTGVYEQYFGPGTRLTVT.